These 10 T cell receptor beta chains originate from one sample sequenced in a study of early T cells in non-severe SARS-CoV-2 infection. TCRdb called the 5' RACE reads again in MiXCR, with one record for every CDR3 protein. This table holds some 71,000 distinct CDR3 sequences, roughly an eighth found once. The material sequenced was whole blood. The receptors originated from an adult who was a healthcare worker with PCR-confirmed SARS-CoV-2 infection or an uninfected control (not recorded which).

The table lists this clonotype with a few counts. This chain links TRBV27 with TRBJ2-7, with D possibly TRBD2 on 5 matching bases. The CDR3 sequence is 14 residues long. Trimming stripped 5 bases from V and 2 bases from J, with 13 bases between. Germline-derived CDR1 and CDR2 are MNHEY and SMNVEV (reference sequence). CDR3 protein: CASSPGLVTYEQYF. CDR3 DNA sequence: TGTGCCAGCAGTCCGGGGTTGGTGACCTACGAGCAGTACTTC.

Of note for this clonotype: The junction and the germline gene differ at one end; a read error may be behind it. This chain links TRBV9 with TRBJ1-6, with D unclear. The CDR3 contains 15 residues. Germline V lookup: CDR1 SGDLS, CDR2 YYNGEE. The CDR3 loop is CASSVGQPSDSPLHF. In nucleotides, the CDR3 is TGTGCCAGCAGCGTAGGGCAGCCTTCGGATTCACCCCTCCATTTT.

Only a few counts were recorded for this clonotype. The chain uses TRBV20-1 and TRBJ2-1, with 12 nucleotides matching TRBD2. V trimming: 5 bases; J trimming: 6 bases; junction bases outside the gene matches: 5. The CDR3 runs to 14 residues. Per germline, CDR1 DFQATT and CDR2 SNEGSKA (reference sequence). The CDR3 DNA reads TGCAGTGCTTCTAGCGGGGGGGCCTTCAATGAGCAGTTCTTC. It is translated as CSASSGGAFNEQFF.

About this clonotype: One base away lies a much larger clone, so this may be a sequencing read error. The genes are TRBV6-5 and TRBJ2-7; D remains unclear. Germline CDR1 and CDR2: MNHEY and SVGAGI. The ends were cut back, 5 bases at V and 1 base at J, with 9 bases in the middle. The CDR3 runs 13 residues. As DNA, the CDR3 is TGTGCCAGCAGTGTCACTTGGTCCTACGAGCAGTACTTC. Its protein product is CASSVTWSYEQYF.

The rearrangement links TRBV20-1 to TRBJ2-1, with TRBD2 matching over 7 bases. The ends lost 1 base at V and 6 bases at J; junction bases unmatched: 6. From germline, CDR1 is DFQATT and CDR2 SNEGSKA (reference sequence). The length of the CDR3 is 14 residues. CDR3 sequence: CSARGLAGSNEQFF. The CDR3 DNA reads as TGCAGTGCTAGAGGACTAGCTGGCAGCAATGAGCAGTTCTTC.

J is TRBJ1-6 and V is TRBV7-9; no firm D call. The CDR3 runs to 14 residues. Trimming pared 3 bases from V and 7 bases from J, leaving 10 bases between. Germline V gene data show CDR1 as SEHNR and CDR2 as FQNEAQ (reference sequence). The CDR3 is CASSFSQENSPLHF. CDR3 DNA sequence: TGTGCCAGCAGCTTCTCCCAGGAGAATTCACCCCTCCACTTT.

The chain combines TRBV19 with TRBJ1-5, with D unresolved. Germline CDR1 is LNHDA and CDR2 is SQIVND (reference sequence). V dropped 6 bases and J dropped 1 base, with 19 bases sitting between them. CDR3 size: 17 residues. Written as DNA, the CDR3 is TGTGCCAGTAGGTCAAGCCCGCCTGGCATGAGCAATCAGCCCCAGCATTTT. As protein: CASRSSPPGMSNQPQHF.

The table lists this clonotype with a few counts. The V and J genes are TRBV18 and TRBJ2-5, with D uncertain. This CDR3 comprises 13 residues. Trimming left V 3 bases short and J 1 base short, with 6 bases between. CDR1 KGHSH and CDR2 LQKENI come from the germline V gene. The CDR3 reads CASSPRLQETQYF. CDR3 nucleotide sequence: TGTGCCAGCTCACCTCGCCTCCAAGAGACCCAGTACTTC.

This clonotype came up many times. The rearrangement uses TRBV30 and TRBJ2-1; 10 bases are shared with TRBD1. The CDR3 is made up of 15 amino acids. V was clipped by 2 bases and J by 4 bases; unmatched bases: 5. Germline values: CDR1 GTSNPN, CDR2 SVGIG (reference sequence). CDR3 residues: CAWSPDRGLYNEQFF. As DNA, the CDR3 is TGTGCCTGGAGTCCTGACAGGGGGCTATACAATGAGCAGTTCTTC.

By share of the sample, this clonotype is medium-sized. The chain joins TRBV7-6 to TRBJ2-2; D perhaps matches TRBD1 (6 bases). The CDR3 length is 15 residues. The ends were cut back, 5 bases at V and 6 bases at J, with 16 bases in the middle. CDR1 is SGHVS, CDR2 FNYEAQ, per germline. The CDR3 loop reads CASSQAGETSGELFF. The CDR3 DNA follows: TGTGCCAGCAGCCAGGCAGGGGAAACCTCCGGGGAGCTGTTTTTT.